This TCR beta chain was sequenced during a study of cytomegalovirus exposure and HLA in healthy donors. Turning to the study itself: Among a few hundred genotyped donors, more than 65% fell in the Caucasian-associated ancestry cluster.

Vbeta (60) and Jbeta (13) primers were used in the PCR. The method was immunoSEQ multiplex PCR; TCRdb's version includes in-frame clones alone and lacks a portion of them. This sample has 200,000 to 250,000 clones, with around four fifths found just once. The donors, nominally healthy at sampling, likely had unrecorded immune exposures. The germline V gene has CDR1 SGHNT and CDR2 YYREEE (reference sequence). The V and J ends lost 4 bases and 2 bases respectively, with 16 bases between them. There are 15 residues in the CDR3. The material sequenced was PBMCs. This clonotype originated in a male donor in good health and CMV-seronegative. V is TRBV5-4 and J is TRBJ2-7; perhaps TRBD1 as D (5 bases). Here the CDR3 DNA reads TGTGCCAGCAGCCCCGAGGCAGGGTATCCCTACGAGCAGTACTTC. Its protein is CASSPEAGYPYEQYF.